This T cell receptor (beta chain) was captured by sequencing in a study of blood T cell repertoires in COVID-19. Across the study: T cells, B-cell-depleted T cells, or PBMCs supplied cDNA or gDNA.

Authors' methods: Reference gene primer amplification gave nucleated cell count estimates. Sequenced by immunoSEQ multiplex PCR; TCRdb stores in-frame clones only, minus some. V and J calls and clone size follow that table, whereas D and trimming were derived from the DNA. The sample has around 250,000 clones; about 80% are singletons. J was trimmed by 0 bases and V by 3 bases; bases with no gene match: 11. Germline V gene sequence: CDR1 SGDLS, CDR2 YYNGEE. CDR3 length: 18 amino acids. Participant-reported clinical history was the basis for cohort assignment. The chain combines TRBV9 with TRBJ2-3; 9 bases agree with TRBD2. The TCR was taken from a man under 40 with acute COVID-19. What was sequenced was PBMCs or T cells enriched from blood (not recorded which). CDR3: CASSARGRAGGSTDTQYF. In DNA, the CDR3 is TGTGCCAGCAGCGCGCGGGGGCGAGCGGGAGGAAGCACAGATACGCAGTATTTT.